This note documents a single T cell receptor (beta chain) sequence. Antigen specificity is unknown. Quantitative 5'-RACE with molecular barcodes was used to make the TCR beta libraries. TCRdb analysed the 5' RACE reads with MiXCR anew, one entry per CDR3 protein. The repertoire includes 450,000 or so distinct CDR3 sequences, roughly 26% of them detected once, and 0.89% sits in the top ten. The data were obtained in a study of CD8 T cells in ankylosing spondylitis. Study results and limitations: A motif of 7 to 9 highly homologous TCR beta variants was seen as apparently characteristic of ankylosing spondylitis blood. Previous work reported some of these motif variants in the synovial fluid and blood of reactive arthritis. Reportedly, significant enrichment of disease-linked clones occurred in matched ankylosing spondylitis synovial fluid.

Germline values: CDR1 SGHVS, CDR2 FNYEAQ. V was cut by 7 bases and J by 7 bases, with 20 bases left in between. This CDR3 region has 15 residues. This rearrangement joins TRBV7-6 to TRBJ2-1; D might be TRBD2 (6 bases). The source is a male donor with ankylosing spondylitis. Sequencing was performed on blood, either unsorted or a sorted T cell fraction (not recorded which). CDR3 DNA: TGTGCCAGCATCCCACTACTAGCTGGGGCTAATGAGCAGTTCTTC. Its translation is CASIPLLAGANEQFF.